Given below is one T cell receptor (beta chain) in context. The data stem from a study of identical twins. Trimming cost V 5 bases and J 7 bases, with 18 bases left between them. In germline, CDR1 is SGHTA, CDR2 FQGNSA. This CDR3 comprises 16 residues. One entry per CDR3 protein, called by TCRdb with MiXCR from the 5' RACE reads. The sample shows fewer than 500,000 distinct CDR3 sequences, around 24% of them seen only once. These same data were also listed under a study on T cells expressing NK-cell markers. That source reports: Cells sorted as CD3+CD56+NKG2C+, CD3+CD56+NKG2C- and CD3+CD56-NKG2C+ T cells supplied the TCR beta repertoires.

Sequencing used CD4+ T cells sorted from blood. This TCR came from a woman aged 18-29 years in good health. The V gene is TRBV7-2, the J gene TRBJ1-6; no clear D gene. CDR3 bases: TGTGCCAGCAGCCCTAGTCTAATGAGGGTGAATTCACCCCTCCACTTT. Translating it yields CASSPSLMRVNSPLHF.